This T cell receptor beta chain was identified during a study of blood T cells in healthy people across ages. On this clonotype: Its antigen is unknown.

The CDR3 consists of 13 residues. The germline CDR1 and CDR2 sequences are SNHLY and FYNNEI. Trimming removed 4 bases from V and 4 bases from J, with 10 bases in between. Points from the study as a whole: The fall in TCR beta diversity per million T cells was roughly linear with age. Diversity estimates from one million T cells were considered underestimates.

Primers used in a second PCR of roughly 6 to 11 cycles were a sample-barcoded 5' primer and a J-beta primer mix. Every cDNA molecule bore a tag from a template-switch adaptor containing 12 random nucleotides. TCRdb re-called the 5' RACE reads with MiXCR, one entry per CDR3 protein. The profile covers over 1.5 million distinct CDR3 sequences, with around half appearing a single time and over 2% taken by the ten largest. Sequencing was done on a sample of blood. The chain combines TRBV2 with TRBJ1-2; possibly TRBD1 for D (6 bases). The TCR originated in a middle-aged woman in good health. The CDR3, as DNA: TGTGCCAGCAGTGTAACAGGGCCCTATGGCTACACCTTC. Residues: CASSVTGPYGYTF.